This T cell receptor (beta chain) was recorded in a study of shared clonotypes between healthy human individuals. Study at large: Per donor, CD8 memory used one plate, CD8 naive used two, CD4 memory used three and CD4 naive used three.

This clone appeared a few times. TCRdb's table, derived via immunoSEQ multiplex PCR, lists solely in-frame clones and lacks some. The data show over 100,000 clones, 68% seen once. V lost 5 bases to trimming and J lost 7 bases; unmatched junction nucleotides: 13. Germline V gene data show CDR1 as SGHRS and CDR2 as YFSETQ. The CDR3 is 15 amino acids. This TCR derives from a woman younger than 45 in good health. The chain employs TRBV5-1 and TRBJ2-7; 9 positions match TRBD2. The specimen sequenced was memory CD8+ T cells sorted from blood. Subset reported: CD45RO+ cells pooled with CCR7-negative TemRA cells. CDR3 nucleotides: TGCGCCAGCAGGCGGCTAGCGGGGCCGGAAGGGGAGCAGTACTTC. Protein sequence: CASRRLAGPEGEQYF.